These T cell receptor beta chains were read from a single sample in a study of blood T cell repertoires in COVID-19. The data were produced by immunoSEQ multiplex PCR, yet TCRdb's version contains in-frame clones alone and is incomplete. Here the sample spans roughly 670,000 clones, 70% to 90% being singletons. Specimen: peripheral blood. The receptors here all came from a woman younger than 30 with acute or convalescent COVID-19. Both conserved end residues are part of each CDR3. Fields, in order: J gene, D gene, clone size, V gene, CDR3 protein, CDR3 DNA. A D gene is named only where the DNA matches it firmly. Clone size is shown for a subset of rows, as once, few, many or a class of expanded clone.

J: TRBJ1-4
D: .
size: few
V: TRBV7-6
CDR3: CASSLSGGEGGKLFF
DNA: TGTGCCAGCAGCTTATCGGGCGGGGAGGGTGGAAAACTGTTTTTT

J: TRBJ2-3
D: .
size: .
V: TRBV27
CDR3: CASSSSFGTDTQYF
DNA: TGTGCCAGCAGTTCATCGTTCGGCACAGATACGCAGTATTTT

J: TRBJ2-3
D: TRBD2
size: .
V: TRBV7-2
CDR3: CASSLAWASGKDTQYF
DNA: TGTGCCAGCAGCTTAGCTTGGGCTAGCGGGAAAGATACGCAGTATTTT

J: TRBJ1-1
D: TRBD1
size: .
V: TRBV12-5
CDR3: CASGLRDSPNTEAFF
DNA: TGTGCTAGTGGTTTGAGGGACAGCCCGAACACTGAAGCTTTCTTT

J: TRBJ1-1
D: .
size: .
V: TRBV6-5
CDR3: CASSYRAEAFF
DNA: TGTGCCAGCAGTTACAGAGCTGAAGCTTTCTTT

J: TRBJ2-7
D: TRBD1
size: .
V: TRBV29-1
CDR3: CSVETGEEQYF
DNA: TGCAGCGTGGAGACAGGGGAGGAGCAGTACTTC

J: TRBJ1-1
D: TRBD1
size: .
V: TRBV24-1
CDR3: CATSDPTTGDTEAFF
DNA: TGTGCCACCAGTGACCCGACGACAGGGGACACTGAAGCTTTCTTT

J: TRBJ2-7
D: TRBD2
size: .
V: TRBV7-3
CDR3: CASSRQAGAHYEQYF
DNA: TGTGCCAGCAGCCGCCAAGCGGGGGCCCACTACGAGCAGTACTTC

J: TRBJ1-2
D: .
size: .
V: TRBV19
CDR3: CASTFDRYYGYTF
DNA: TGTGCCAGTACGTTCGACAGATACTATGGCTACACCTTC

J: TRBJ2-7
D: TRBD1
size: .
V: TRBV24-1
CDR3: CATSGDRGYEQYF
DNA: TGTGCCACCAGTGGGGACAGGGGCTACGAGCAGTACTTC

J: TRBJ1-2
D: .
size: .
V: TRBV7-9
CDR3: CASSPLGQGNGYTF
DNA: TGTGCCAGCAGTCCCCTCGGGCAGGGTAATGGCTACACCTTC

J: TRBJ1-3
D: .
size: once
V: TRBV30
CDR3: CAWSTLRSGNTIYF
DNA: TGTGCCTGGAGTACGTTGAGGTCCGGAAACACCATATATTTT

J: TRBJ2-3
D: .
size: .
V: TRBV6-5
CDR3: CASSLRRGADTQYF
DNA: TGTGCCAGCAGTCTCCGCAGGGGAGCAGATACGCAGTATTTT

J: TRBJ2-3
D: TRBD2
size: .
V: TRBV15
CDR3: CATSRHRTSGLPDTQYF
DNA: TGTGCCACCAGCAGACATCGGACTAGCGGCCTGCCAGATACGCAGTATTTT

J: TRBJ1-2
D: TRBD1
size: .
V: TRBV9
CDR3: CASSVAGGDYTF
DNA: TGTGCCAGCAGCGTAGCAGGGGGCGACTACACCTTC

J: TRBJ1-5
D: .
size: .
V: TRBV28
CDR3: CASSPDRATARQPQHF
DNA: TGTGCCAGCAGTCCTGACAGAGCCACCGCTCGACAGCCCCAGCATTTT

J: TRBJ1-4
D: TRBD1
size: .
V: TRBV15
CDR3: CATNWDRDEKLFF
DNA: TGTGCCACGAATTGGGACAGGGATGAAAAACTGTTTTTT

J: TRBJ1-5
D: .
size: .
V: TRBV2
CDR3: CASSAPAYWGKQPQHF
DNA: TGTGCCAGCAGTGCCCCGGCATACTGGGGCAAACAGCCCCAGCATTTT

J: TRBJ1-4
D: TRBD1
size: .
V: TRBV7-9
CDR3: CASSWYTGAGNEKLFF
DNA: TGTGCCAGCAGCTGGTACACAGGGGCCGGCAATGAAAAACTGTTTTTT

J: TRBJ1-6
D: TRBD1
size: .
V: TRBV27
CDR3: CASSRRGTGDPYNSPLHF
DNA: TGTGCCAGCAGTCGACGGGGGACAGGGGACCCTTATAATTCACCCCTCCACTTT

J: TRBJ2-7
D: .
size: .
V: TRBV5-1
CDR3: CASRRVQGYNEQYF
DNA: TGCGCCAGCAGGAGGGTCCAGGGGTATAACGAGCAGTACTTC

J: TRBJ1-3
D: TRBD1
size: .
V: TRBV7-9
CDR3: CASSLGPGQGTLGNTIYF
DNA: TGTGCCAGCAGCTTAGGGCCGGGACAGGGGACGCTTGGAAACACCATATATTTT

J: TRBJ2-7
D: TRBD1
size: .
V: TRBV5-1
CDR3: CASSPPGQRYEQYF
DNA: TGCGCCAGCAGCCCGCCGGGACAGAGATACGAGCAGTACTTC

J: TRBJ2-1
D: TRBD2
size: once
V: TRBV19
CDR3: CASSIPLTSGRGNEQFF
DNA: TGTGCCAGTAGTATCCCCTTGACTAGCGGGAGAGGGAATGAGCAGTTCTTC

J: TRBJ1-2
D: .
size: .
V: TRBV24-1
CDR3: CATEEQGGEDYGYTF
DNA: TGTGCCACAGAAGAACAGGGCGGCGAGGACTATGGCTACACCTTC

J: TRBJ1-5
D: TRBD1
size: few
V: TRBV12-5
CDR3: CASGLYPTGPESPQHF
DNA: TGTGCTAGTGGTTTGTACCCGACAGGGCCCGAGAGCCCCCAGCATTTT

J: TRBJ2-7
D: .
size: .
V: TRBV6-2/TRBV6-3
CDR3: CASSDIPAGAQQYF
DNA: TGTGCCAGCAGTGATATACCCGCGGGGGCTCAGCAGTACTTC

J: TRBJ2-1
D: TRBD2
size: .
V: TRBV5-5
CDR3: CASSSTGLAGTIYNEQFF
DNA: TGTGCCAGCAGCTCTACGGGACTAGCGGGGACAATCTACAATGAGCAGTTCTTC

J: TRBJ2-7
D: TRBD1
size: .
V: TRBV2
CDR3: CASRTGGYEQYF
DNA: TGTGCCAGCAGGACAGGGGGCTACGAGCAGTACTTC

J: TRBJ2-7
D: .
size: .
V: TRBV24-1
CDR3: CATSDHGGVYEQYF
DNA: TGTGCCACCAGTGACCACGGGGGAGTCTACGAGCAGTACTTC

J: TRBJ2-3
D: .
size: .
V: TRBV7-9
CDR3: CASSPETDTQYF
DNA: TGTGCCAGCAGCCCTGAGACAGATACGCAGTATTTT

J: TRBJ1-2
D: .
size: .
V: TRBV5-1
CDR3: CASSFLGARDYGYTF
DNA: TGCGCCAGCAGCTTTTTGGGGGCGCGGGACTATGGCTACACCTTC

J: TRBJ1-2
D: TRBD1
size: .
V: TRBV5-1
CDR3: CASSPDRGDGYTF
DNA: TGCGCCAGCAGCCCAGACAGGGGGGACGGCTACACCTTC

J: TRBJ2-3
D: TRBD2
size: .
V: TRBV6-4
CDR3: CASSEAGATDTQYF
DNA: TGTGCCAGCAGTGAAGCGGGGGCCACAGATACGCAGTATTTT

J: TRBJ2-3
D: TRBD2
size: .
V: TRBV25-1
CDR3: CASSDTSGVTDTQYF
DNA: TGTGCCAGCAGCGATACTAGCGGAGTAACAGATACGCAGTATTTT

J: TRBJ1-1
D: TRBD1
size: .
V: TRBV30
CDR3: CAWSPYIRDRGHGTEAFF
DNA: TGTGCCTGGAGCCCTTACATTCGGGACAGGGGGCATGGGACTGAAGCTTTCTTT

J: TRBJ1-1
D: .
size: .
V: TRBV19
CDR3: CASSPTRNTEAFF
DNA: TGTGCCAGTAGTCCTACTCGGAACACTGAAGCTTTCTTT

J: TRBJ2-2
D: .
size: once
V: TRBV19
CDR3: CASSIGPGELFF
DNA: TGTGCCAGTAGTATCGGTCCCGGGGAGCTGTTTTTT

J: TRBJ2-3
D: .
size: .
V: TRBV19
CDR3: CASSTRQARGSTDTQYF
DNA: TGTGCCAGTAGTACCAGACAGGCGAGGGGTAGCACAGATACGCAGTATTTT

J: TRBJ1-2
D: TRBD1
size: .
V: TRBV20-1
CDR3: CSASPGGYYGYTF
DNA: TGCAGTGCTAGTCCAGGGGGGTACTATGGCTACACCTTC

J: TRBJ1-3
D: .
size: .
V: TRBV7-9
CDR3: CASSFGELMGNTIYF
DNA: TGTGCCAGCAGCTTCGGGGAGTTGATGGGAAACACCATATATTTT

J: TRBJ1-1
D: TRBD1
size: few
V: TRBV24-1
CDR3: CATSAGTAKNTEAFF
DNA: TGTGCCACCAGTGCCGGGACAGCGAAGAACACTGAAGCTTTCTTT

J: TRBJ1-6
D: .
size: .
V: TRBV20-1
CDR3: CSASEGGDYSPLHF
DNA: TGCAGTGCTAGTGAAGGGGGAGATTATTCACCCCTCCACTTT

J: TRBJ2-7
D: TRBD1
size: .
V: TRBV29-1
CDR3: CSVRQGIVGYEQYF
DNA: TGCAGCGTCCGACAGGGGATTGTGGGCTACGAGCAGTACTTC

J: TRBJ2-7
D: TRBD1
size: few
V: TRBV10-3
CDR3: CAISESGDSSYEQYF
DNA: TGTGCCATCAGTGAGTCTGGGGACAGCTCCTACGAGCAGTACTTC

J: TRBJ2-3
D: .
size: .
V: TRBV27
CDR3: CASSFWPGADTQYF
DNA: TGTGCCAGCAGTTTTTGGCCAGGCGCAGATACGCAGTATTTT

J: TRBJ1-1
D: .
size: .
V: TRBV28
CDR3: CASSFLTEAFF
DNA: TGTGCCAGCAGTTTCCTCACTGAAGCTTTCTTT

J: TRBJ1-3
D: TRBD1
size: .
V: TRBV11-2
CDR3: CASSATGTYSGLDF
DNA: TGTGCCAGCAGCGCGACAGGGACGTATAGCGGATTGGATTTT

J: TRBJ2-6
D: .
size: .
V: TRBV7-9
CDR3: CASSLVPSSGANVLTF
DNA: TGTGCCAGCAGCTTAGTTCCGAGCTCTGGGGCCAACGTCCTGACTTTC

J: TRBJ2-7
D: .
size: .
V: TRBV11-2
CDR3: CASSSFPNAGFDPSYEQYF
DNA: TGTGCCAGCAGCTCTTTCCCGAACGCAGGGTTCGACCCCTCCTACGAGCAGTACTTC

J: TRBJ1-1
D: .
size: .
V: TRBV5-1
CDR3: CASRLDRNTEAFF
DNA: TGCGCCAGCAGACTGGACAGGAACACTGAAGCTTTCTTT